This T cell receptor (beta chain) was obtained from a study of blood T cell repertoires in COVID-19 (TCRdb year 2020). Background for the entire study: Samples from collaborators originated in the United States, Italy and Spain and spanned both the acute and convalescent phases of COVID-19. The prospective study material was composed of cDNA or gDNA derived from T cells, B-cell-depleted T cells, or PBMCs. Subjects who had been exposed to COVID-19, were actively infected with it, or had recovered from it provided the deeply sampled blood TCRbeta repertoires that made up the dataset. Where available, HLA class I and class II types were obtained from metadata supplied by the sample provider rather than from assay-based typing. A de-identified subject ID, COVID-19 status, age in years and sex were almost always included in the sample metadata. A freely available public database, intended as a resource for researchers studying the immune response to SARS-CoV-2, is where the repertoires were released. The samples were drawn from two sources: the first 160 participants of the ongoing ImmuneRACE study, and 1,200 or so subjects contributed by 6 global collaborators. The study at large found these results: The amount of clinical and demographic metadata varied by source and participant and was provided uncurated.

TCRbeta CDR3 regions were amplified from genomic DNA by means of the immunoSEQ Assay, a bias-controlled multiplex PCR. Per the original workflow: Nucleated cell counts per sample were estimated from amplification of reference gene primers within the assay. Sequence reads were collapsed and filtered to measure the absolute abundance of every unique TCRbeta CDR3 rearrangement. Productive Simpson clonality was computed per sample as the square root of Simpson's diversity index over productive rearrangements. In TCRdb, the immuneACCESS table is reduced to in-frame sequences with V and J assigned. These tables do not hold every clone; where another copy was compared, an unresolved V gene accounts for under half, and the others remain unexplained. V, J and clone size reflect that table, while D and trimming were determined from the DNA. Within this sample are 200,000 or so clones, with 80% to 90% of them counted one time only. Jointly, the top ten make up 4.8% of the sample.

In the prospective study, participants were about 18 to 89 years old, resided in around 25 geographic areas of the United States, and were enrolled through a virtual design. Cohort assignment in the prospective study relied on participant-reported clinical history from a screening survey and a study questionnaire. Exposed participants were defined as having been in contact with someone with a PCR-confirmed or clinician-diagnosed COVID-19 case within 2 weeks of study entry. Mobile phlebotomists in the prospective study collected whole blood, serum and a nasopharyngeal or oropharyngeal swab from every participant. Additional blood draws and questionnaires over a roughly two-month period could optionally be provided by prospective study participants. Before DNA extraction, blood samples from the prospective study were shipped at room temperature or frozen. There are 13 amino acids in the CDR3, from cysteine to phenylalanine inclusive. The read is trimmed to its CDR3 DNA, 39 bases read in frame from base 1. The germline V gene (reference sequence) yields LNHDA for CDR1 and SQIVND for CDR2. V is reduced by 6 bases and J by 6 bases, leaving a spacing of 12 bases between them.

About this clone itself: It lacks a known antigen. Per-base quality was not reported, and no clone a single base away is much larger than it.

The sequenced sample consisted of PBMCs or T cells enriched from blood (not recorded which). The sequence was collected from a woman aged 45-60 years who had been exposed to COVID-19. The rearranged segments are TRBV19 and TRBJ2-1; TRBD2 is a weak D gene call, 6 bases matching. The CDR3 loop reads CASSVYGGNEQFF. The nucleotide sequence is TGTGCCAGTAGCGTCTACGGGGGCAATGAGCAGTTCTTC.